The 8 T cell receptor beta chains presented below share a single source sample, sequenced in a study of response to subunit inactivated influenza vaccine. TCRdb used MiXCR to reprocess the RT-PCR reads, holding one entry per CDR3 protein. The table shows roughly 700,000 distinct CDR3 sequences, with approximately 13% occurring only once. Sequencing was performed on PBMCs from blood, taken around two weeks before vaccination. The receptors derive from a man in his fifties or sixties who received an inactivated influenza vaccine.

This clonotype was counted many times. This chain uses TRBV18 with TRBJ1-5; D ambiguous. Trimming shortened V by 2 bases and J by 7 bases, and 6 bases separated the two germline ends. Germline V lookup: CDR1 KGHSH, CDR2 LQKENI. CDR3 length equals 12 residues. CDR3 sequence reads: CASSPGVQPQHF. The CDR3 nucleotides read TGTGCCAGCTCACCAGGGGTCCAGCCCCAGCATTTT.

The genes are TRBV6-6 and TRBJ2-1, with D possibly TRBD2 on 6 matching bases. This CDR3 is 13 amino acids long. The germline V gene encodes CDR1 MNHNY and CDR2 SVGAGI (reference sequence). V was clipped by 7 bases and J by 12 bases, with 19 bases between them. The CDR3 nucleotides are TGTGCCAGCATTCCAAGAGCCGGGGGAGGGCAGTTCTTC. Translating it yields CASIPRAGGGQFF.

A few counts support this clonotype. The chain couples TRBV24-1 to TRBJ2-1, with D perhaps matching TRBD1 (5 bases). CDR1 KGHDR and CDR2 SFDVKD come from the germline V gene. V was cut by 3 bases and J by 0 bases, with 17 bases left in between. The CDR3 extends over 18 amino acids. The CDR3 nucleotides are TGTGCCACCAGTGATACGTGGGGCGGAAGAAGCTCCTACAATGAGCAGTTCTTC. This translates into CATSDTWGGRSSYNEQFF.

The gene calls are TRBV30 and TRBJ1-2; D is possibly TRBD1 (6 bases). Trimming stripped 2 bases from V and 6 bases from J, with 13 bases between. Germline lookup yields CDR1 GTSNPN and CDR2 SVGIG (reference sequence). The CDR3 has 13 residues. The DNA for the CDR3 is TGTGCCTGGAGTTCGACAGGCCTAAATGGCTACACCTTC. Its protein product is CAWSSTGLNGYTF.

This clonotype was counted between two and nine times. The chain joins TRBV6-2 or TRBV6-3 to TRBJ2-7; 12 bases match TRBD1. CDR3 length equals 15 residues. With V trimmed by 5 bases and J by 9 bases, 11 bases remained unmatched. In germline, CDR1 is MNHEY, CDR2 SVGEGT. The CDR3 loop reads CASSPSGTGGAGQYF. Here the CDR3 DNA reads TGTGCCAGCAGTCCCTCCGGGACAGGGGGCGCAGGGCAGTACTTC.

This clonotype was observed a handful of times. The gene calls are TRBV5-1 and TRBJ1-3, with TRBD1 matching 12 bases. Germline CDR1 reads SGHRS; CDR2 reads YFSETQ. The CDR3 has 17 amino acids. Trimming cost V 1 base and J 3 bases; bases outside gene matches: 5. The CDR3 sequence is CASSLTGTGGVGNTIYF. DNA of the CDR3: TGCGCCAGCAGCTTGACCGGGACAGGGGGCGTTGGAAACACCATATATTTT.

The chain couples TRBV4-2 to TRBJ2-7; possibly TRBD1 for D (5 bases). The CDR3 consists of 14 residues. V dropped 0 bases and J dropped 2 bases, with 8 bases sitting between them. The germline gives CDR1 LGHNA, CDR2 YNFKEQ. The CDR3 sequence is CASSQEGPTYEQYF. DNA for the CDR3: TGTGCCAGCAGCCAAGAGGGGCCTACCTACGAGCAGTACTTC.

DNA for the CDR3: TGTGCCAGCAGCCGGACAGGGCCCTGGGAGACCCAGTACTTC. It codes for CASSRTGPWETQYF. The J gene is TRBJ2-5, the V gene TRBV7-2; 8 nucleotides align to TRBD1. Germline CDR1 is SGHTA and CDR2 is FQGNSA. This CDR3 spans 14 amino acids. V lost 5 bases to trimming and J lost 5 bases; unmatched junction nucleotides: 7.